Shown below are 3 T cell receptor beta chains from a single sample sequenced in a study of technical replicates of blood from a handful of donors. TCRdb's table, derived via immunoSEQ multiplex PCR, lists solely in-frame clones and lacks some. The repertoire has around 77,000 clones, roughly 90% of them found once; the top ten carry 0.41%. Specimen: T cells isolated from PBMCs. Receptor source: a human donor in good health.

In the case of this clone: Compared with germline, one end of the junction differs, possibly owing to a read error. The V gene is TRBV28, the J gene TRBJ2-7, with 7 bases lining up with TRBD2. Germline CDR1 is MDHEN and CDR2 is SYDVKM. The CDR3 consists of 15 residues. The CDR3 nucleotides read TGTGCCAGCAGTTCAAGCCGGGACTACACCTATGAGCAGTACTTC. It is translated as CASSSSRDYTYEQYF.

This clone appeared a single time. V gene TRBV28 combines with J gene TRBJ1-1, with a weak D call TRBD1 (5 bases). This CDR3 is 13 amino acids long. V was clipped by 7 bases and J by 10 bases, with 19 bases between them. Germline V gives CDR1 MDHEN, CDR2 SYDVKM. This chain's CDR3 is CASTIPGGVAAFF. DNA of the CDR3: TGTGCCAGCACTATTCCAGGAGGGGTTGCAGCTTTCTTT. The full variable domain, in which reference TRBV28 and TRBJ1-1 provide the parts outside the CDR3, is DVKVTQSSRYLVKRTGEKVFLECVQDMDHENMFWYRQDPGLGLRLIYFSYDVKMKEKGDIPEGYSVSREKKERFSLILESASTNQTSMYLCASTIPGGVAAFFGQGTRLTVV.

The chain has TRBV5-6 and TRBJ2-3, with TRBD1 identical over 11 bases. The CDR3 runs 15 residues. Germline values: CDR1 SGHDT, CDR2 YYEEEE. Trimming at V came to 4 bases and at J to 5 bases, leaving 6 bases not matched to a gene. The chain's CDR3 is CASSPGQGARDTQYF. The CDR3 DNA reads TGTGCCAGCAGCCCCGGACAGGGGGCCAGAGATACGCAGTATTTT.